The present T cell receptor (beta chain) was sequenced within a study of breast tumors, draining lymph nodes, adjacent tissues. Germline values: CDR1 DFQATT, CDR2 SNEGSKA (reference sequence). There are 15 residues in the CDR3. V shed 2 bases and J 1 base; nucleotides not matched to a gene: 4. Samples came from axillary lymph nodes draining the breast cancer. This clonotype was counted at least ten times. TCRdb analysed the multiplex PCR reads with MiXCR anew, one entry per CDR3 protein. Here the sample spans 150,000 to 200,000 distinct CDR3 sequences, roughly a third being singletons. The rearrangement uses TRBV20-1 and TRBJ1-3; 8 bases fit TRBD1. The source is a female donor with breast cancer. Some clones in this sample may be carry-over from other donors' samples. Sequencing used axillary lymph node tissue. The CDR3 DNA is TGCAGTGCTAGATGGGGGGACAGGTCTGGAAACACCATATATTTT. The encoded protein is CSARWGDRSGNTIYF.